This entry lists 19 T cell receptor beta chains sequenced from one sample in a study of OX40 agonist ivuxolimab in advanced cancers. TCRdb's copy holds only in-frame clones and misses some; the assay was immunoSEQ multiplex PCR. The sample includes 50,000 to 60,000 clones, roughly 77% of them seen just once. Here the sequenced sample was CD4+ or CD8+ T cells sorted from blood, taken in a trial of the OX40 agonist ivuxolimab. The receptors shown here come from an adult with an advanced solid tumor such as melanoma, head and neck, liver or kidney cancer.

The V call is TRBV19, the J call TRBJ1-4, with D perhaps TRBD1 (6 bases). CDR1 is LNHDA and CDR2 is SQIVND in the germline V gene (reference sequence). Trimming took off 5 bases at V and 5 bases at J, with 18 bases between the two ends. The CDR3 length is 16 residues. CDR3 DNA: TGTGCCAGTAGTCCTAACCCGACAGGACGGAATGAAAAACTGTTTTTT. It encodes CASSPNPTGRNEKLFF.

This rearrangement joins TRBV9 to TRBJ2-1; tentatively, D is TRBD1 (6 bases). Per the germline V gene, CDR1 is SGDLS and CDR2 is YYNGEE. Trimming pared 5 bases from V and 1 base from J, leaving 25 bases between. This CDR3 contains 19 residues. The CDR3 loop is CASSPMTSSRDTSYNEQFF. The CDR3 region has the DNA TGTGCCAGCAGTCCTATGACCTCGAGTCGGGACACGTCCTACAATGAGCAGTTCTTC.

The rearrangement uses TRBV2 and TRBJ2-7; no definite D call. Germline V CDR1 and CDR2: SNHLY, FYNNEI. The CDR3 is made up of 14 amino acids. The V gene lost 7 bases and the J gene lost 0 bases, with 13 bases spanning the gap. The CDR3 spells CASNSIQYSYEQYF. DNA of the CDR3: TGTGCCAGCAATAGTATACAGTACTCCTACGAGCAGTACTTC.

The chain links TRBV20-1 to TRBJ2-1, with 8 nucleotides matching TRBD2. The V gene end was trimmed by 1 base and the J gene end by 10 bases; junction bases not matched to a gene: 0. The CDR3 contains 11 residues. Germline values: CDR1 DFQATT, CDR2 SNEGSKA (reference sequence). CDR3: CSARGGREQFF. In DNA, the CDR3 is TGCAGTGCTAGAGGCGGGAGGGAGCAGTTCTTC.

V gene TRBV13 combines with J gene TRBJ1-1; D gene ambiguous. In germline, CDR1 is PRHDT, CDR2 FYEKMQ (reference sequence). The CDR3 loop spans 13 amino acids. Trimming pared 5 bases from V and 4 bases from J, leaving 11 bases between. The CDR3 protein is CASSPGRRTEAFF. The DNA of the CDR3 is TGTGCCAGCAGCCCGGGGAGGCGCACTGAAGCTTTCTTT.

The chain combines TRBV6-1 with TRBJ2-7; 7 nucleotides align to TRBD1. Trimming took 6 bases from V and 2 from J; bases not matched to a gene: 10. The CDR3 has 15 amino acids. Germline CDR1 and CDR2: MNHNS and SASEGT. The CDR3 spells CASRPEQGNPYEQYF. In DNA, the CDR3 is TGTGCCAGCAGGCCCGAACAGGGGAACCCCTACGAGCAGTACTTC.

This rearrangement joins TRBV6-5 to TRBJ2-7; D tentatively reads TRBD1 or TRBD2 (5 bases each). The length of the CDR3 is 15 residues. From germline, CDR1 is MNHEY and CDR2 SVGAGI. V lost 0 bases and J 2 bases, leaving 11 bases between the germline ends. The DNA of the CDR3 is TGTGCCAGCAGTTACTCGGCAGGGACCACCTACGAGCAGTACTTC. Amino acid sequence: CASSYSAGTTYEQYF.

The chain couples TRBV6-5 to TRBJ2-5, with 8 nucleotides matching TRBD2. Germline V CDR1 and CDR2: MNHEY, SVGAGI. Losses at the gene ends were 6 bases for V and 3 bases for J; bases not matched to a gene: 3. The CDR3 runs 13 residues. The CDR3 DNA reads as TGTGCCAGCAGATTCGGGGGGGAAGAGACCCAGTACTTC. Its translation: CASRFGGEETQYF.

The table lists this clone with a count of one. The rearrangement links TRBV7-6 to TRBJ2-3; 9 bases fit TRBD2. Germline V gives CDR1 SGHVS, CDR2 FNYEAQ. The CDR3 is 16 amino acids. The junction had 6 bases not matched to a gene; V was cut back by 4 bases and J by 1 base. The CDR3 region is CASSSLAGTGTDTQYF. The CDR3, as DNA: TGTGCCAGCAGCTCTCTAGCGGGAACTGGCACAGATACGCAGTATTTT.

This chain joins TRBV13 and TRBJ1-6; 11 nucleotides match TRBD1. Germline CDR1 is PRHDT and CDR2 is FYEKMQ (reference sequence). This CDR3 has 17 residues. V trimming: 5 bases; J trimming: 8 bases; junction bases outside the gene matches: 11. DNA for the CDR3: TGTGCCAGCAGCGAAGGACAGGGGGCCTGGGTGGATTCACCCCTCCACTTT. This codes for CASSEGQGAWVDSPLHF.

As for this clone: Different DNA sequences within this sample yield the same CDR3. The rearrangement uses TRBV2 and TRBJ2-6; the D is unclear. The CDR3 length is 15 residues. Germline V lookup: CDR1 SNHLY, CDR2 FYNNEI. The V and J ends lost 9 bases and 1 base respectively, with 13 bases between them. CDR3 region: CASSLGNSGANVLTF. CDR3 DNA sequence: TGTGCCAGTTCGTTGGGGAATTCTGGGGCCAACGTCCTGACTTTC.

This chain connects TRBV6-5 to TRBJ1-5; the D gene is possibly TRBD1 (5 bases). The CDR3 consists of 15 residues. V was pared by 0 bases and J by 7 bases, with 13 bases between. Germline values: CDR1 MNHEY, CDR2 SVGAGI. CDR3 nucleotides: TGTGCCAGCAGTTACTCTGCAGGGAGCGGGCAGCCCCAGCATTTT. It is translated as CASSYSAGSGQPQHF.

This rearrangement joins TRBV4-2 to TRBJ1-4, with D possibly matching TRBD1 (5 bases). The CDR3 runs 16 residues. Trimming pared 0 bases from V and 8 bases from J, leaving 16 bases between. Germline V gene lookup returns CDR1 LGHNA and CDR2 YNFKEQ. The DNA for the CDR3 is TGTGCCAGCAGCCAAGATCCGGGGCAGGGTACCGAAAAACTGTTTTTT. Translated, it gives CASSQDPGQGTEKLFF.

This chain connects TRBV6-5 to TRBJ2-7, with 7 nucleotides matching TRBD1. There are 13 residues in the CDR3. Germline trimming cut 6 bases from V and 1 base from J; bases unmatched to any gene: 3. The germline V gene has CDR1 MNHEY and CDR2 SVGAGI. The DNA for the CDR3 is TGTGCCAGCAGCCCGGGACAGTCCTACGAGCAGTACTTC. The encoded protein is CASSPGQSYEQYF.

This clone was recorded a few times. This chain joins TRBV15 and TRBJ2-1; 11 nucleotides agree with TRBD2. The CDR3 has 16 residues. Unmatched junction bases numbered 9, after V lost 3 bases and J lost 8 bases. Germline V gene lookup returns CDR1 LNHNV and CDR2 YYDKDF (reference sequence). The CDR3 loop is CATSSGSSGRFYEQFF. CDR3 sequence (DNA): TGTGCCACCAGCAGTGGTTCTAGCGGGAGGTTTTATGAGCAGTTCTTC. The full variable domain, rest sourced from reference TRBV15 and TRBJ2-1, is DAMVIQNPRYQVTQFGKPVTLSCSQTLNHNVMYWYQQKSSQAPKLLFHYYDKDFNNEADTPDNFQSRRPNTSFCFLDIRSPGLGDTAMYLCATSSGSSGRFYEQFFGPGTRLTVL.

Only one count was recorded for this clone. The chain couples TRBV5-6 to TRBJ2-5; 10 bases match TRBD1. V lost 4 bases, J lost 2 bases, and 5 bases stayed unmatched. Germline values: CDR1 SGHDT, CDR2 YYEEEE. This CDR3 region has 15 residues. The CDR3 is CASSRTGGLQETQYF. CDR3 nucleotides: TGTGCCAGCAGCCGGACAGGGGGGTTGCAAGAGACCCAGTACTTC.

The chain recombines TRBV6-1 with TRBJ1-5; D remains ambiguous. Germline V gene data show CDR1 as MNHNS and CDR2 as SASEGT. This CDR3 is built from 18 residues. V lost 2 bases, J lost 0 bases, and 17 bases lay in between. The CDR3 region is CASSERADPIYSNQPQHF. The DNA of the CDR3 is TGTGCCAGCAGTGAAAGGGCAGATCCCATTTATAGCAATCAGCCCCAGCATTTT.

The V call is TRBV6-1, the J call TRBJ2-3; TRBD2 matches 12 bases. J was trimmed by 5 bases and V by 1 base; bases with no gene match: 4. The CDR3 extends over 16 amino acids. Per the germline V gene, CDR1 is MNHNS and CDR2 is SASEGT. This CDR3 reads CASSEVLAGGQDTQYF. DNA of the CDR3: TGTGCCAGCAGTGAAGTACTAGCGGGAGGTCAAGATACGCAGTATTTT.

The V gene is TRBV18, the J gene TRBJ1-2; TRBD1 is a possible D gene (5 bases). Per germline, CDR1 KGHSH and CDR2 LQKENI. CDR3 length: 16 residues. Trimming removed 0 bases at V and 0 bases at J, with 11 bases between. As DNA, the CDR3 is TGTGCCAGCTCACCACCGACAGCTACTTCTAACTATGGCTACACCTTC. It encodes CASSPPTATSNYGYTF. Together with reference TRBV18 and TRBJ1-2, the CDR3 gives the full variable domain: NAGVMQNPRHLVRRRGQEARLRCSPMKGHSHVYWYRQLPEEGLKFMVYLQKENIIDESGMPKERFSAEFPKEGPSILRIQQVVRGDSAAYFCASSPPTATSNYGYTFGSGTRLTVV.